The 14 T cell receptor beta chains below all came from one sample that was sequenced in a study of blood T cell repertoires in COVID-19. The assay was immunoSEQ multiplex PCR, and TCRdb's table has in-frame clones only and misses some. The profile covers fewer than 45,000 clones, with 70% to 85% appearing a single time and under 35% taken by the ten largest. Sequences were obtained from peripheral blood. These receptors came from an elderly woman with acute or convalescent COVID-19.

V is TRBV30 and J is TRBJ1-5; D not resolved. V was trimmed by 2 bases and J by 4 bases, leaving 9 bases between them. This CDR3 spans 13 amino acids. The germline gives CDR1 GTSNPN, CDR2 SVGIG (reference sequence). DNA for the CDR3: TGTGCCTGGAGTAGGTACGGGAATCAGCCCCAGCATTTT. Translation gives CAWSRYGNQPQHF. The full variable domain, completed using reference TRBV30 and TRBJ1-5, is SQTIHQWPATLVQPVGSPLSLECTVEGTSNPNLYWYRQAAGRGLQLLFYSVGIGQISSEVPQNLSASRPQDRQFILSSKKLLLSDSGFYLCAWSRYGNQPQHFGDGTRLSIL.

The chain couples TRBV28 to TRBJ2-1; maybe TRBD2 (6 bases). V was cut by 5 bases and J by 7 bases, with 15 bases left in between. Looked up from germline, CDR1 is MDHEN and CDR2 is SYDVKM. CDR3 length equals 14 residues. CDR3 sequence: CASSTLGGGNEQFF. DNA for the CDR3: TGTGCCAGCAGTACCCTGGGGGGTGGAAATGAGCAGTTCTTC.

This clone has only one observation. This chain uses TRBV19 with TRBJ2-7; TRBD2 aligns across 12 bases. Germline loops: CDR1 LNHDA, CDR2 SQIVND (reference sequence). Germline trimming cut 5 bases from V and 6 bases from J; bases unmatched to any gene: 8. The CDR3 has 15 amino acids. Here the CDR3 DNA reads TGTGCCAGTAGTTGGTCGGGACTAGCGGGCGGCGAGCAGTACTTC. Its protein product is CASSWSGLAGGEQYF.

The chain joins TRBV19 to TRBJ1-5, with 7 bases that match TRBD1. The CDR3 loop spans 15 amino acids. Germline-derived CDR1 and CDR2 are LNHDA and SQIVND (reference sequence). V was clipped by 3 bases and J by 1 base; unmatched bases: 3. CDR3 bases: TGTGCCAGTAGTATTGGGACAGCAAGCAATCAGCCCCAGCATTTT. This gives the protein CASSIGTASNQPQHF. Variable domain in full (rest from reference TRBV19 and TRBJ1-5): DGGITQSPKYLFRKEGQNVTLSCEQNLNHDAMYWYRQDPGQGLRLIYYSQIVNDFQKGDIAEGYSVSREKKESFPLTVTSAQKNPTAFYLCASSIGTASNQPQHFGDGTRLSIL.

The chain combines TRBV5-6 with TRBJ2-3, with TRBD1 identical over 10 bases. The J segment lost 10 bases and the V segment lost 5 bases, leaving 10 bases of the junction unmatched. Per the germline V gene, CDR1 is SGHDT and CDR2 is YYEEEE. This CDR3 spans 14 amino acids. The CDR3 sequence is CASSSGQGVPPQYF. The DNA of the CDR3 is TGTGCCAGCAGTTCTGGACAGGGGGTACCTCCGCAGTATTTT.

The chain couples TRBV29-1 to TRBJ2-3; D is possibly TRBD2 (6 bases). Germline CDR1 and CDR2: SQVTM and ANQGSEA. CDR3 size: 14 residues. Trimming shortened V by 6 bases and J by 3 bases, and 16 bases separated the two germline ends. The CDR3 loop is CSVVREPRTDTQYF. For the CDR3, the DNA is TGCAGCGTAGTCCGGGAGCCTCGGACAGATACGCAGTATTTT.

J is TRBJ1-5 and V is TRBV28; 7 positions match TRBD1. The CDR3 has 17 amino acids. Germline V gene lookup returns CDR1 MDHEN and CDR2 SYDVKM. The V and J ends lost 2 bases and 1 base, in that order; junction bases with no gene match: 8. CDR3 protein: CASSLGVTGVSNQPQHF. CDR3 DNA: TGTGCCAGCAGTTTAGGTGTCACAGGGGTGAGCAATCAGCCCCAGCATTTT.

This clone was recorded once. The rearrangement links TRBV3-1 (or the pseudogene TRBV3-2) to TRBJ2-2, with 8 bases lining up with TRBD2. This CDR3 is 17 amino acids long. The germline gives CDR1 LGHDT, CDR2 YNNKEL (reference sequence). V dropped 2 bases and J dropped 3; count of bases not matched to a gene: 8. The CDR3 here is CASSQTSGRGDTGELFF. The CDR3 bases are TGTGCCAGCAGCCAAACAAGCGGGAGAGGGGACACCGGGGAGCTGTTTTTT.

This clone was observed a single time. This chain uses TRBV2 with TRBJ2-3, with 7 bases fitting TRBD1. The V gene's germline CDR1 is SNHLY and CDR2 FYNNEI. CDR3 size: 15 residues. V trimming: 4 bases; J trimming: 2 bases; junction bases outside the gene matches: 6. CDR3 protein: CASSVLDRLTDTQYF. The CDR3, as DNA: TGTGCCAGCAGTGTCCTGGACAGGCTCACAGATACGCAGTATTTT. Based on the CDR3 plus reference TRBV2 and TRBJ2-3, the full variable domain is EPEVTQTPSHQVTQMGQEVILRCVPISNHLYFYWYRQILGQKVEFLVSFYNNEISEKSEIFDDQFSVERPDGSNFTLKIRSTKLEDSAMYFCASSVLDRLTDTQYFGPGTRLTVL.

There are a few counts of this clone. The rearrangement joins TRBV4-2 to TRBJ2-2; tentative D call: TRBD2 (5 bases). The CDR3 runs to 18 residues. V gave up 2 bases and J gave up 0 bases, with 16 bases separating them. Germline V gives CDR1 LGHNA, CDR2 YNFKEQ. The chain's CDR3 is CASSQSSGSAANTGELFF. The DNA for the CDR3 is TGTGCCAGCAGCCAATCCTCGGGGAGCGCGGCGAACACCGGGGAGCTGTTTTTT.

The chain recombines TRBV29-1 with TRBJ2-1; tentative D call: TRBD1 (6 bases). The V and J ends lost 3 bases and 6 bases respectively, with 12 bases between them. The CDR3 has 13 residues. The germline V gene has CDR1 SQVTM and CDR2 ANQGSEA. The CDR3 region is CSVDTGMGNEQFF. In nucleotides, the CDR3 is TGCAGCGTTGATACAGGGATGGGCAATGAGCAGTTCTTC.

A remark on this clone: Other DNA sequences in this specimen translate into the identical CDR3. The V and J genes are TRBV15 and TRBJ2-5; D is uncertain. CDR3 length equals 12 residues. Trimming took off 0 bases at V and 5 bases at J, with 4 bases between the two ends. CDR1 LNHNV and CDR2 YYDKDF come from the germline V gene (reference sequence). CDR3 amino acids: CATSRDRETQYF. CDR3 DNA sequence: TGTGCCACCAGCAGAGATCGGGAGACCCAGTACTTC.

V and J are TRBV16 and TRBJ2-2; 10 nucleotides align to TRBD1. The CDR3 loop spans 16 amino acids. CDR1 is KGHSY and CDR2 is FQNENV in the germline V gene. V was pared by 4 bases and J by 6 bases, with 8 bases of the junction left unmatched. The CDR3 bases are TGTGCCAGCAGCCCAAAGACAGGGGGCTACGCCGGGGAGCTGTTTTTT. It yields the protein CASSPKTGGYAGELFF.

About this clone itself: At one of its ends the junction is not consistent with the germline gene, which may arise from a read error. The chain is built from TRBV12-3 or TRBV12-4 and TRBJ2-4; D not certain. This CDR3 contains 11 residues. The CDR3 here is CASSLPPELVF. The CDR3 DNA reads TGTGCCAGCAGTTTGCCCCCTGAGCTGGTCTTC.